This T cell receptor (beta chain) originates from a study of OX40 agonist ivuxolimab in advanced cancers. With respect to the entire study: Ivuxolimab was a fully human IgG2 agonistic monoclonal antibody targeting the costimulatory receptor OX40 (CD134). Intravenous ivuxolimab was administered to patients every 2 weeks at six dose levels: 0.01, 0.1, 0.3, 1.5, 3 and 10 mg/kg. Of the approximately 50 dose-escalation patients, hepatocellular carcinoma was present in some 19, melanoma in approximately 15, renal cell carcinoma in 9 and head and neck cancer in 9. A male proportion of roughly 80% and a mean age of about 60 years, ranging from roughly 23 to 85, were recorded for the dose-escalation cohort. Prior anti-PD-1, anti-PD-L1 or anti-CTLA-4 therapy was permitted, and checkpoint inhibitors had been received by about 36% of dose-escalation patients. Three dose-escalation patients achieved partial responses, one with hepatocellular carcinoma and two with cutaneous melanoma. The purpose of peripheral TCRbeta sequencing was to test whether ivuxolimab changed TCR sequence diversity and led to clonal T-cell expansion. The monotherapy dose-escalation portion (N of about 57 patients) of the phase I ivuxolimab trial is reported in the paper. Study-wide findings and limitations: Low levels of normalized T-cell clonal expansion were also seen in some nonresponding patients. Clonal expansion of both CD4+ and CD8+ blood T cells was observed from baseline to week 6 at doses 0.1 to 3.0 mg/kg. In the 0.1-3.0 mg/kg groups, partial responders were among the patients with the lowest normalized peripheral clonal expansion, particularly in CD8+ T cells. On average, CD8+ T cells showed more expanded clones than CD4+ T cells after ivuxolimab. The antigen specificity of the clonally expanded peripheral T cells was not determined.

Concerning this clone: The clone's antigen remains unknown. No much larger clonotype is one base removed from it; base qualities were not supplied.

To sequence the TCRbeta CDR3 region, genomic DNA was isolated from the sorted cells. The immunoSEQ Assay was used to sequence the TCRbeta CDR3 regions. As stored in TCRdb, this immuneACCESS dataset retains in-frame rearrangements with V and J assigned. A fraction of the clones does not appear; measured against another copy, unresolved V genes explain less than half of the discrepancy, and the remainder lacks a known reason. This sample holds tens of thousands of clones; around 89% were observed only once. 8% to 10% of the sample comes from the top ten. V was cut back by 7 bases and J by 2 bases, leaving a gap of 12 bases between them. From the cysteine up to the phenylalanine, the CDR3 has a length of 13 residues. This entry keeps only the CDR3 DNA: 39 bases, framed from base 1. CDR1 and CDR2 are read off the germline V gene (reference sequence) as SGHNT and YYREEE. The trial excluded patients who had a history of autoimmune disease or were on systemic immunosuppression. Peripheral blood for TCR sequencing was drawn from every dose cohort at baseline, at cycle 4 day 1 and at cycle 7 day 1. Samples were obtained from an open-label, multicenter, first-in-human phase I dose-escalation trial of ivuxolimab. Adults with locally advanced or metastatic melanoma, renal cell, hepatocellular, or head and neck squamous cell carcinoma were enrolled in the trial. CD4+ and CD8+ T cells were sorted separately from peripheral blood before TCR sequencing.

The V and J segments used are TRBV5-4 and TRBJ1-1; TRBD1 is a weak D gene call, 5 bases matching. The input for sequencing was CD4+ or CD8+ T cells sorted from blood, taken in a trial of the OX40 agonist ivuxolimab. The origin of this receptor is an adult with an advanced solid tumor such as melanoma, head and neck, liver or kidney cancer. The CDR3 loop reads CASPSGANTEAFF. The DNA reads TGTGCCAGCCCCTCCGGGGCAAACACTGAAGCTTTCTTT. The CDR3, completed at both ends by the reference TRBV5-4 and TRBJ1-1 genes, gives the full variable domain ETGVTQSPTHLIKTRGQQVTLRCSSQSGHNTVSWYQQALGQGPQFIFQYYREEENGRGNFPPRFSGLQFPNYSSELNVNALELDDSALYLCASPSGANTEAFFGQGTRLTVV.